Given below is one T cell receptor (beta chain) in context. The antigen is unknown. 13 Jbeta primers and 60 Vbeta primers were used for the PCR. TCRdb's table, derived via immunoSEQ multiplex PCR, lists solely in-frame clones and lacks some. The repertoire holds roughly 98,000 clones, 76% seen once, with 1.5% to 2.5% in the top ten. These data come from a study of cytomegalovirus exposure and HLA in healthy donors. About the study: Unique TCR beta sequences numbering about 100 million came from about 180 million T cells in an earlier analysis. Counted in an early data release were roughly 81 million unique TCRs from HLA-typed donors. Study conclusions and caveats: V- and J-gene trimming of TCR beta was linked (in a later analysis) to a missense DCLRE1C variant. There were reportedly fewer N-insertions in an Asian-associated ancestry cluster than the approximately 640-donor mean, in a later analysis.

Germline V CDR1 and CDR2: KGHSH, LQKENI. The V end was cut by 3 bases, the J end by 6 bases, with 10 bases between. CDR3 length: 13 amino acids. The chain carries TRBV18 and TRBJ2-3; D is undetermined. The receptor's source is a man aged 40-49 years in good health and CMV-seronegative. What was sequenced was PBMCs. The DNA of the CDR3 is TGTGCCAGCTCACCGTCCTCCCCGGATACGCAGTATTTT. Its protein product is CASSPSSPDTQYF.